The source of this T cell receptor (beta chain) is a study of OX40 agonist ivuxolimab in advanced cancers. At the level of the study: Ivuxolimab, an agonist antibody against OX40 (CD134), was given to patients. Patients in the trial were receiving intravenous ivuxolimab every 2 weeks, at doses of 0.01 to 10 mg/kg.

Assay: immunoSEQ multiplex PCR; the TCRdb copy retains only in-frame clones and omits some. The sample lists 65,000 to 80,000 clones; approximately 90% were seen once. Overall study findings and caveats: On average, a greater number of expanded clones characterised CD8+ T cells relative to CD4+. What antigens the expanded peripheral T cells recognized was never established.

Trimming removed 7 bases from V and 5 bases from J, with 6 bases in between. Germline V gene sequence: CDR1 MNHEY, CDR2 SMNVEV (reference sequence). This CDR3 is built from 11 residues. Points on this clone: Its antigen is not identified.

This specimen was CD4+ or CD8+ T cells sorted from blood, taken in a trial of the OX40 agonist ivuxolimab. The source is an adult with an advanced solid tumor such as melanoma, head and neck, liver or kidney cancer. The chain combines TRBV27 with TRBJ2-1; no clear D. CDR3 in amino acids: CASTLNNEQFF. The DNA for the CDR3 is TGTGCCAGCACCTTAAACAATGAGCAGTTCTTC.